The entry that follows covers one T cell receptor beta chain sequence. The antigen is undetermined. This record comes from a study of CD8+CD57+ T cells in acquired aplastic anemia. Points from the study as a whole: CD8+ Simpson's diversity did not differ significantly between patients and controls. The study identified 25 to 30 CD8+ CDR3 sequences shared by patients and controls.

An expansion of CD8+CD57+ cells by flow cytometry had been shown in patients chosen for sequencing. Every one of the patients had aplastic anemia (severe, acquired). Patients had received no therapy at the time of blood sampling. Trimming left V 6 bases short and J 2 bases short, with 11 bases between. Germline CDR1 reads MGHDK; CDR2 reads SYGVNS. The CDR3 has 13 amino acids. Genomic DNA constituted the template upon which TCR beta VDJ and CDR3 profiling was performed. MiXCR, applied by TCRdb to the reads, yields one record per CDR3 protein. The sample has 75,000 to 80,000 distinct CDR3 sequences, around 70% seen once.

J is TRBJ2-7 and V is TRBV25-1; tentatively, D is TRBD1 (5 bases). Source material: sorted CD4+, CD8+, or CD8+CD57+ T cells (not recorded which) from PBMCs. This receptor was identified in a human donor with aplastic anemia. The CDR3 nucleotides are TGTGCCAGCAGCCGAACAGGAACCTACGAGCAGTACTTC. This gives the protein CASSRTGTYEQYF.